The source of this T cell receptor beta chain is a study of blood T cell repertoires in COVID-19. On the study more broadly: Specimens from acute and convalescent COVID-19 originated in the United States, Italy and Spain. In each case, the material was cDNA or gDNA derived from T cells, B-cell-depleted T cells, or PBMCs.

In the original processing: For nucleated cells, counts were estimated from reference gene primer amplification. This table comes from immunoSEQ multiplex PCR, and its TCRdb copy is limited to in-frame clones, with some not included. V and J calls and clone size come straight from that table; D and trimming were deduced from the DNA. Of roughly 140,000 clones in the sample, around 89% were seen once. This TCR derives from a woman aged 80 or over with acute or convalescent COVID-19. The sequenced material came from peripheral blood.

As DNA, the CDR3 is TGTGCCAGCAGCAAAACAGGGGACGAGCAGTACTTC. Its protein product is CASSKTGDEQYF. The chain joins TRBV7-3 to TRBJ2-7, with 7 bases aligning to TRBD1. CDR3 size: 12 residues. V was clipped by 5 bases and J by 5 bases; unmatched bases: 3. Germline CDR1 SGHTA, CDR2 FQGTGA. The full variable domain, its missing parts supplied by reference TRBV7-3 and TRBJ2-7, is GAGVSQTPSNKVTEKGKYVELRCDPISGHTALYWYRQSLGQGPEFLIYFQGTGAADDSGLPNDRFFAVRPEGSVSTLKIQRTERGDSAVYLCASSKTGDEQYFGPGTRLTVT.